These T cell receptor beta chains were read from a single sample in a study of blood T cell repertoires in COVID-19. Sequencing used immunoSEQ multiplex PCR; TCRdb keeps in-frame clones, though not all of them. This sample has tens of thousands of clones, with roughly 80% found just once. Sequenced input: peripheral blood. The receptors here all came from an older woman with acute or convalescent COVID-19. Each CDR3 is given with its conserved first and last residue. The D gene is left open where the match is weak. A row's size may be missing; if present it is once, few, many or a size class.

>-|TRBJ2-2|TRBD1|TRBV19
TGTGCCAGTAGTATATTACAGGGGTCGACCGGGGAGCTGTTTTTT
CASSILQGSTGELFF
>-|TRBJ1-1|TRBD1|TRBV5-1
TGCGCCAGCAGCACTTTCGGGACAGGGACTGCTGAAGCTTTCTTT
CASSTFGTGTAEAFF
>-|TRBJ1-1|TRBD1|TRBV24-1
TGTGCCACCAGTGATAGTAACAGGGGCCTTTGGGCTGAAGCTTTCTTT
CATSDSNRGLWAEAFF
>-|TRBJ1-4|-|TRBV12-3/TRBV12-4
TGTGCCAGCGGAAACAGGGATAGGGAAAAACTGTTTTTT
CASGNRDREKLFF
>-|TRBJ2-1|TRBD1|TRBV10-3
TGTGCCCTAACCGGGACAGGGGCCTACAATGAGCAGTTCTTC
CALTGTGAYNEQFF
>-|TRBJ1-2|-|TRBV19
TGTGCCAGTAGTCCCCTGGACACCGGTAGCTATGGCTACACCTTC
CASSPLDTGSYGYTF
>-|TRBJ2-7|TRBD1|TRBV5-5
TGTGCCAGCAGCTCGAATAGGGACAGGGCTTACTACGAGCAGTACTTC
CASSSNRDRAYYEQYF
>-|TRBJ1-1|TRBD1|TRBV5-1
TGCGCCAGCAGCGTTGGGACAGCCTTTATCATGAACACTGAAGCTTTCTTT
CASSVGTAFIMNTEAFF
>-|TRBJ2-7|-|TRBV18
TGTGCCAGCTCTCGATCACAGGGGGGACTAACGGAGCAGTACTTC
CASSRSQGGLTEQYF
>-|TRBJ2-2|-|TRBV9
TGTGCCAGCAGCGTAGCTACGACCGGGGAGCTGTTTTTT
CASSVATTGELFF
>-|TRBJ1-3|TRBD1|TRBV7-3
TGTGCCAGCAGCTCAACAGGGGGCGAAAACACCATATATTTT
CASSSTGGENTIYF
>-|TRBJ1-1|-|TRBV19
TGTGCCAGTAGTACAACAGGGAACACTGAAGCTTTCTTT
CASSTTGNTEAFF
>-|TRBJ2-3|-|TRBV6-5
TGTGCCAGCAGTTCCACCAGTAGCACAGATACGCAGTATTTT
CASSSTSSTDTQYF
>-|TRBJ1-1|TRBD1|TRBV5-1
TGCGCCAGCAGCTTGGACAGGGGAACTGAAGCTTTCTTT
CASSLDRGTEAFF
>-|TRBJ1-2|TRBD1|TRBV12-5
TGTGCTAGTGGTTTATGGGGACAGGGACATGGCTACACCTTC
CASGLWGQGHGYTF
>-|TRBJ1-6|TRBD1|TRBV6-2/TRBV6-3
TGTGCCAGCAGTTTCCGGGACAGGGATTCACCCCTCCACTTT
CASSFRDRDSPLHF
>-|TRBJ1-3|TRBD1|TRBV28
TGTGCCAGCAGCCCACAGGGGTGGGAACCCTCTGGAAACACCATATATTTT
CASSPQGWEPSGNTIYF
>few|TRBJ2-7|-|TRBV29-1
TGCAGCGTTGAAGGGGCACCGGGGACCTACGAGCAGTACTTC
CSVEGAPGTYEQYF
>-|TRBJ2-1|TRBD2|TRBV9
TGTGCCAGCAGCCCACGAAGCGGGATCTCCTACAATGAGCAGTTCTTC
CASSPRSGISYNEQFF
>-|TRBJ2-7|-|TRBV6-2/TRBV6-3
TGTGCCAGCAGCTATTATTCCGAGCAGTACTTC
CASSYYSEQYF
>-|TRBJ2-7|TRBD1|TRBV2
TGTGCCACCGGGACAGGAGTATCCTACGAGCAGTACTTC
CATGTGVSYEQYF
>-|TRBJ1-2|TRBD1|TRBV7-2
TGTGCCAGCAGCTTAAGGGGGCGGGGAGGCTACACCTTC
CASSLRGRGGYTF
>-|TRBJ1-5|TRBD1|TRBV24-1
TGTGCCACCAGTGAGTCCGGGACAGGGGGCCAGCCCCAGCATTTT
CATSESGTGGQPQHF
>once|TRBJ1-1|TRBD1|TRBV9
TGTGCCAGCAGCGTAGTGGACAGGGCGAACACTGAAGCTTTCTTT
CASSVVDRANTEAFF
>-|TRBJ1-1|-|TRBV6-5
TGTGCCACCAGTCCATTTCAGGGGCCAACTGAAGCTTTCTTT
CATSPFQGPTEAFF
>once|TRBJ2-1|TRBD1|TRBV6-1
TGTGCCAGCAGTGATACAGGGGGGTTCAATGAGCAGTTCTTC
CASSDTGGFNEQFF
>-|TRBJ2-5|-|TRBV12-3/TRBV12-4
TGTGCCAGCGGCTCCCGCGGGGAGACCCAGTACTTC
CASGSRGETQYF
>-|TRBJ2-7|-|TRBV24-1
TGTGCCCCCCTTGGACATATCTACGAGCAGTACTTC
CAPLGHIYEQYF